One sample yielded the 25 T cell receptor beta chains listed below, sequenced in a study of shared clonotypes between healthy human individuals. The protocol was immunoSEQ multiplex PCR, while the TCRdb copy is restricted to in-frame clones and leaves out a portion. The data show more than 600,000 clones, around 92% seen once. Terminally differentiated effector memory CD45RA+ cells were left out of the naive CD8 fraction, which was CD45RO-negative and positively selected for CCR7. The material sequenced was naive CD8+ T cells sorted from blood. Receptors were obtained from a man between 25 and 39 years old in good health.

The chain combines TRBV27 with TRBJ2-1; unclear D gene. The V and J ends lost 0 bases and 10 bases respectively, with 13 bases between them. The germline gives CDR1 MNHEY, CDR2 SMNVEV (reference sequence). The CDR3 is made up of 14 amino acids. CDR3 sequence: CASSLSPFYEEQFF. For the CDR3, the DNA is TGTGCCAGCAGTTTATCGCCCTTTTACGAAGAGCAGTTCTTC.

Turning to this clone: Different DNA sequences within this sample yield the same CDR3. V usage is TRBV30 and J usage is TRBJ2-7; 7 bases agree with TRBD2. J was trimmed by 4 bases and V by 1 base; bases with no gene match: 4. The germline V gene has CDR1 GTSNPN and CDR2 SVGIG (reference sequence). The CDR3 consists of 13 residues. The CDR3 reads CAWSAGGGYEQYF. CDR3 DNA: TGTGCCTGGAGTGCTGGGGGGGGGTACGAGCAGTACTTC.

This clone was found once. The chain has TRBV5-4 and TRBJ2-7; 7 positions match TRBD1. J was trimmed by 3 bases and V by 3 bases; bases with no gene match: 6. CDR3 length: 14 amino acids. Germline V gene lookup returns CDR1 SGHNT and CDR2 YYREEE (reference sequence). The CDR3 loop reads CASSSRDSGYEQYF. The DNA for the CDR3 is TGTGCCAGCAGCTCCCGGGACAGCGGCTACGAGCAGTACTTC.

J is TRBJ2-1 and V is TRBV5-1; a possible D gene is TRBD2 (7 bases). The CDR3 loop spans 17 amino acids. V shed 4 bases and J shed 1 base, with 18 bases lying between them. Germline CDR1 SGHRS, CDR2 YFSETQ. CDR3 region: CASSPNRVGGSYNEQFF. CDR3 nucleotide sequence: TGCGCCAGCAGCCCCAACAGGGTCGGGGGGTCCTACAATGAGCAGTTCTTC. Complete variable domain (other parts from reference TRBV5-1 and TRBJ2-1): KAGVTQTPRYLIKTRGQQVTLSCSPISGHRSVSWYQQTPGQGLQFLFEYFSETQRNKGNFPGRFSGRQFSNSRSEMNVSTLELGDSALYLCASSPNRVGGSYNEQFFGPGTRLTVL.

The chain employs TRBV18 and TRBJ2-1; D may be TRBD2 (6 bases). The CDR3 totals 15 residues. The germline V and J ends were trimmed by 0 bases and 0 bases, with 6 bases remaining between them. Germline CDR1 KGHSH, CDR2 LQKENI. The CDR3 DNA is TGTGCCAGCTCACCACCGACTAGCTCCTACAATGAGCAGTTCTTC. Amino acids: CASSPPTSSYNEQFF.

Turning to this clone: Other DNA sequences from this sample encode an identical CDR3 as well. CDR3 loop: CASSLKGLAGYEQYF. In nucleotides, the CDR3 is TGTGCCAGCAGTTTAAAGGGACTAGCGGGATACGAGCAGTACTTC. This chain joins TRBV27 and TRBJ2-7, with TRBD2 matching over 13 bases. The CDR3 contains 15 residues. Per the germline V gene, CDR1 is MNHEY and CDR2 is SMNVEV (reference sequence). Trimming took 2 bases from V and 4 from J; bases not matched to a gene: 2.

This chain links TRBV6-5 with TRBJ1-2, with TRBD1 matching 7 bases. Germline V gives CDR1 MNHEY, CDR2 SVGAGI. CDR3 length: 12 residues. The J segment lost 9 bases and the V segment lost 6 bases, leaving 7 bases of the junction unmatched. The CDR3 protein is CASSSTGRSYTF. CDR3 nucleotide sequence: TGTGCCAGCAGCTCGACAGGGCGGAGCTACACCTTC.

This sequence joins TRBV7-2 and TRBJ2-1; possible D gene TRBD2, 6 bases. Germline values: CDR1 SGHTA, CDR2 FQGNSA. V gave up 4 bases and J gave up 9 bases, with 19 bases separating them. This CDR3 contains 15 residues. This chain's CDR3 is CASSSPLGGIGEQFF. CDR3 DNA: TGTGCCAGCAGCTCCCCCCTTGGGGGGATAGGTGAGCAGTTCTTC.

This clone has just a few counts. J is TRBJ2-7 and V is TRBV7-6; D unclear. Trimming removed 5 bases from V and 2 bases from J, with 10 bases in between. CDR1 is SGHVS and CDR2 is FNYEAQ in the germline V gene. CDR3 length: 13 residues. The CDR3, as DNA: TGTGCCAGCAGCCCCCGTGGCCCCTACGAGCAGTACTTC. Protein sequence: CASSPRGPYEQYF.

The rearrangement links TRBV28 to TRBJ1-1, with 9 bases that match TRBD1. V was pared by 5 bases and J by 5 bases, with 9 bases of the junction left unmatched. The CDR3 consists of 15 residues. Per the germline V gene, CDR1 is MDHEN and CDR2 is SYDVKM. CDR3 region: CASSPFGQGPTEAFF. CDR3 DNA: TGTGCCAGCAGTCCATTTGGACAGGGGCCAACTGAAGCTTTCTTT. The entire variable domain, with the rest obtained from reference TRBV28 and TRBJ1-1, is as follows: DVKVTQSSRYLVKRTGEKVFLECVQDMDHENMFWYRQDPGLGLRLIYFSYDVKMKEKGDIPEGYSVSREKKERFSLILESASTNQTSMYLCASSPFGQGPTEAFFGQGTRLTVV.

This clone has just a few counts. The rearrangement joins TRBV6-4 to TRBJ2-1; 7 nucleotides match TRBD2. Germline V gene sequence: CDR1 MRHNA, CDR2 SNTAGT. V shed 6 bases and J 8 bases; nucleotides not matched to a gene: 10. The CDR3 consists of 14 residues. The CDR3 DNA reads TGTGCCAGCAGCGATCACGGACTAGTAGATGAGCAGTTCTTC. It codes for CASSDHGLVDEQFF.

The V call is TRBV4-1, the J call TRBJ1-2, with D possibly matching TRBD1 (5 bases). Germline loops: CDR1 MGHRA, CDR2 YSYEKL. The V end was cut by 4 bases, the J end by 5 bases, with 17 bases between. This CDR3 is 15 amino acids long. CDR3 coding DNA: TGCGCCAGCAGCCCAGGGAGAGCGAGTAGGTATGGCTACACCTTC. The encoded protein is CASSPGRASRYGYTF.

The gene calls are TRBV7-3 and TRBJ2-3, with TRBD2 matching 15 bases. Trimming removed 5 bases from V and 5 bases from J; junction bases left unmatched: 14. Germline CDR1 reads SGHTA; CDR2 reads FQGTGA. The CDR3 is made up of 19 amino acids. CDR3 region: CASSLGLAGGGIRGDTQYF. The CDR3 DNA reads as TGTGCCAGCAGCCTCGGACTAGCGGGAGGGGGGATTCGTGGAGATACGCAGTATTTT.

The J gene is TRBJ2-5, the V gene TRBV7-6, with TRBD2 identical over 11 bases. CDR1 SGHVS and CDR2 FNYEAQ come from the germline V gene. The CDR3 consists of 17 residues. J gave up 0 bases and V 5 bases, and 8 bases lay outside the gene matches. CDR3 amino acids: CASSPGTSGVYQETQYF. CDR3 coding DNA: TGTGCCAGCAGCCCCGGGACTAGCGGAGTGTACCAAGAGACCCAGTACTTC.

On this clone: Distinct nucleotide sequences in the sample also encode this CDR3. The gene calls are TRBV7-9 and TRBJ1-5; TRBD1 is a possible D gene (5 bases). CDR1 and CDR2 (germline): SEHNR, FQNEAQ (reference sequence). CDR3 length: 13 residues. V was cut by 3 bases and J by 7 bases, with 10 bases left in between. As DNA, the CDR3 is TGTGCCAGCAGCTTGGGGGGGAGACAGCCCCAGCATTTT. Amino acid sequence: CASSLGGRQPQHF. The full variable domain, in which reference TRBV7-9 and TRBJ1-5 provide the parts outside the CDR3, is DTGVSQNPRHKITKRGQNVTFRCDPISEHNRLYWYRQTLGQGPEFLTYFQNEAQLEKSRLLSDRFSAERPKGSFSTLEIQRTEQGDSAMYLCASSLGGRQPQHFGDGTRLSIL.

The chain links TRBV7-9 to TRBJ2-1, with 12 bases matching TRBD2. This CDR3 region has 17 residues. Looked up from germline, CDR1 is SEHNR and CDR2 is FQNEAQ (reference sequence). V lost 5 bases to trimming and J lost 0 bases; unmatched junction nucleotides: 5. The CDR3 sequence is CASSPRTSGISYNEQFF. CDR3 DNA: TGTGCCAGCAGCCCCCGGACTAGCGGGATCTCCTACAATGAGCAGTTCTTC.

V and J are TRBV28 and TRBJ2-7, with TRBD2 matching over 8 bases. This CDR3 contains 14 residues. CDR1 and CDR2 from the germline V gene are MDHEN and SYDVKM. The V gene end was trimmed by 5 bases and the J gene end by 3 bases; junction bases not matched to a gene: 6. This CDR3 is CASSESGSDYEQYF. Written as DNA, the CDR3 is TGTGCCAGCAGTGAGAGCGGGAGCGACTACGAGCAGTACTTC.

The CDR3 bases are TGTGCCAGCAGCCCTACCGGGACAGGGGCTTGGGAAGAGACCCAGTACTTC. This encodes CASSPTGTGAWEETQYF. The chain couples TRBV11-2 to TRBJ2-5; 10 bases agree with TRBD1. The CDR3 totals 17 residues. Unmatched junction bases numbered 12, after V lost 5 bases and J lost 3 bases. Per germline, CDR1 SGHAT and CDR2 FQNNGV.

The CDR3 protein is CASSPRDRVMNTEAFF. As DNA, the CDR3 is TGTGCCAGCTCACCAAGGGACAGGGTGATGAACACTGAAGCTTTCTTT. This rearrangement joins TRBV18 to TRBJ1-1, with TRBD1 matching over 9 bases. The junction had 4 bases not matched to a gene; V was cut back by 2 bases and J by 0 bases. Per the germline V gene, CDR1 is KGHSH and CDR2 is LQKENI. CDR3 length: 16 amino acids.

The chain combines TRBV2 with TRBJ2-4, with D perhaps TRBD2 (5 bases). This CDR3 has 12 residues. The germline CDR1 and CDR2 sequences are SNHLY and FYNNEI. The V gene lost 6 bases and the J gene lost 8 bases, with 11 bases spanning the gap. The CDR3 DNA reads TGTGCCAGCAGCGCCTTGGAGGACATTCAGTACTTC. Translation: CASSALEDIQYF. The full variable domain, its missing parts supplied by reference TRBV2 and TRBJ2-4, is EPEVTQTPSHQVTQMGQEVILRCVPISNHLYFYWYRQILGQKVEFLVSFYNNEISEKSEIFDDQFSVERPDGSNFTLKIRSTKLEDSAMYFCASSALEDIQYFGAGTRLSVL.

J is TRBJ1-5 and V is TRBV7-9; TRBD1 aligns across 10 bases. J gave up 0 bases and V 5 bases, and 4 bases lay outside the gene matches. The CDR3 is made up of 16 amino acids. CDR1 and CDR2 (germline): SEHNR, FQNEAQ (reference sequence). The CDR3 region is CASSLDRGHSNQPQHF. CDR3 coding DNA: TGTGCCAGCAGCCTTGACAGGGGGCATAGCAATCAGCCCCAGCATTTT.

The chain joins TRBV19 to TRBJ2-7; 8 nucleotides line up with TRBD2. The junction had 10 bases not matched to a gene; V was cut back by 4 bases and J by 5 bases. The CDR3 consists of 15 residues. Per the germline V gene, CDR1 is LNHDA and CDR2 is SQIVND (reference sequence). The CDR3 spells CASSRLAGPANEQYF. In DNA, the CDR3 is TGTGCCAGTAGTAGATTAGCGGGACCCGCCAACGAGCAGTACTTC.

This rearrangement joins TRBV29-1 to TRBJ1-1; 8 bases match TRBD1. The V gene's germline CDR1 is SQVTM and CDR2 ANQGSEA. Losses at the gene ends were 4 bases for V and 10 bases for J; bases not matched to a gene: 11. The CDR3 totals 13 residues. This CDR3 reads CSVAVANRGVAFF. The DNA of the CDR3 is TGCAGCGTTGCGGTCGCGAACAGGGGGGTAGCTTTCTTT.

CDR3 nucleotide sequence: TGTGCCAGCAGCACACACATATCCACGGGAAAATACGAGCAGTACTTC. This encodes CASSTHISTGKYEQYF. The rearrangement links TRBV7-8 to TRBJ2-7, with a possible D match to TRBD2 (5 bases). The CDR3 contains 16 residues. Germline V gene data show CDR1 as SGHVS and CDR2 as FQNEAQ. Trimming left V 5 bases short and J 4 bases short, with 21 bases between.

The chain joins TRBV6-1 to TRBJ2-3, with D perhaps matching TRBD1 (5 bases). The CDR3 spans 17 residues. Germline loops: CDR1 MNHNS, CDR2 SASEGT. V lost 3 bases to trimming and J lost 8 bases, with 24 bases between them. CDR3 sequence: CASSDRLAIPGLTTQYF. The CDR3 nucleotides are TGTGCCAGCAGTGACCGCTTAGCAATTCCAGGGCTAACTACGCAGTATTTT.